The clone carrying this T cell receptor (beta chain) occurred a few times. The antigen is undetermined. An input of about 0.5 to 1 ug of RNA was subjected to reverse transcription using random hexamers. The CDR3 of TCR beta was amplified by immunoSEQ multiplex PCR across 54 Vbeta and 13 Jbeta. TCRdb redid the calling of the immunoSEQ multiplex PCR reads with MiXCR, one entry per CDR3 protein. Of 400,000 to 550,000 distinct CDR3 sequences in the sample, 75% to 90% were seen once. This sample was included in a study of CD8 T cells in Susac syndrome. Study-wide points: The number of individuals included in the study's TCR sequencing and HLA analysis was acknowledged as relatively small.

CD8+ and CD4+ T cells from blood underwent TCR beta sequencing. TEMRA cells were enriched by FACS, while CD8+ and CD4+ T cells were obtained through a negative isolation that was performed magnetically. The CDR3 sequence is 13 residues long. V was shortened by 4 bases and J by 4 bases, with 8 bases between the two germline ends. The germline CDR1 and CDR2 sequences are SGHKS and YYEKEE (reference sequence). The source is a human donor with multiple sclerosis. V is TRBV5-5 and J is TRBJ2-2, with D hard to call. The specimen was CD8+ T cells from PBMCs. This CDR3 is CASSQSPTGELFF. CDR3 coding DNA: TGTGCCAGCAGCCAATCCCCCACCGGGGAGCTGTTTTTT.